Below, 4 T cell receptor beta chains from the same sample are listed, as sequenced in a study of blood T cell repertoires in COVID-19. Sequenced by immunoSEQ multiplex PCR; TCRdb stores in-frame clones only, minus some. The sample lists around 220,000 clones, around 90% occurring once. Sequencing was done on a sample of PBMCs or T cells enriched from blood (not recorded which). The receptors here all came from a woman between 50 and 59 years old with acute COVID-19.

The chain links TRBV7-3 to TRBJ1-3, with TRBD1 matching 11 bases. The CDR3 has 15 residues. Germline CDR1 and CDR2: SGHTA and FQGTGA. The junction had 3 bases not matched to a gene; V was cut back by 4 bases and J by 4 bases. CDR3 sequence: CASSSDRGLGNTIYF. Written as DNA, the CDR3 is TGTGCCAGCAGCTCGGACAGGGGGCTCGGAAACACCATATATTTT.

V and J are TRBV19 and TRBJ2-7; tentatively, D is TRBD2 (6 bases). The V end lost 6 bases, the J end lost 3 bases, and 15 bases lay between the germline ends. Germline V lookup: CDR1 LNHDA, CDR2 SQIVND (reference sequence). There are 14 residues in the CDR3. The CDR3, as DNA: TGTGCCAGTAGGGTGACTTGGGGGGACTACGAGCAGTACTTC. Translation gives CASRVTWGDYEQYF. Full variable domain (remainder filled in from reference TRBV19 and TRBJ2-7): DGGITQSPKYLFRKEGQNVTLSCEQNLNHDAMYWYRQDPGQGLRLIYYSQIVNDFQKGDIAEGYSVSREKKESFPLTVTSAQKNPTAFYLCASRVTWGDYEQYFGPGTRLTVT.

This clone has just one count. The J gene is TRBJ2-3, the V gene TRBV7-3; D is uncertain. V lost 2 bases to trimming and J lost 4 bases, with 13 bases between them. The germline CDR1 and CDR2 sequences are SGHTA and FQGTGA. This CDR3 has 15 residues. The CDR3 is CASSLGSLPPDTQYF. In nucleotides, the CDR3 is TGTGCCAGCAGCTTAGGTAGCCTACCTCCAGATACGCAGTATTTT.

This rearrangement joins TRBV19 to TRBJ1-1; D perhaps matches TRBD1 (5 bases). Trimming stripped 7 bases from V and 6 bases from J, with 12 bases between. Germline assignment: CDR1 LNHDA and CDR2 SQIVND (reference sequence). The CDR3 length is 12 residues. DNA for the CDR3: TGTGCCAGTACCGCAGGGTATCCTGAAGCTTTCTTT. Translated: CASTAGYPEAFF.